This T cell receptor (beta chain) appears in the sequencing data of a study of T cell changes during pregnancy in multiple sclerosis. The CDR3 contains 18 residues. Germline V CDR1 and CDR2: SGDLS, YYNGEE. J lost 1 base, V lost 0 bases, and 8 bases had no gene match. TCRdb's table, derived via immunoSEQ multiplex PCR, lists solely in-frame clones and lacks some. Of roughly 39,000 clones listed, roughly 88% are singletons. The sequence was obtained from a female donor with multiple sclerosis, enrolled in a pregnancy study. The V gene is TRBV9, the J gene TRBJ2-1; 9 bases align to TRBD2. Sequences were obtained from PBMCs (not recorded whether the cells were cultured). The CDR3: CASSVGLAGVSSYNEQFF. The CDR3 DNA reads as TGTGCCAGCAGCGTAGGTTTAGCGGGAGTATCGTCCTACAATGAGCAGTTCTTC.